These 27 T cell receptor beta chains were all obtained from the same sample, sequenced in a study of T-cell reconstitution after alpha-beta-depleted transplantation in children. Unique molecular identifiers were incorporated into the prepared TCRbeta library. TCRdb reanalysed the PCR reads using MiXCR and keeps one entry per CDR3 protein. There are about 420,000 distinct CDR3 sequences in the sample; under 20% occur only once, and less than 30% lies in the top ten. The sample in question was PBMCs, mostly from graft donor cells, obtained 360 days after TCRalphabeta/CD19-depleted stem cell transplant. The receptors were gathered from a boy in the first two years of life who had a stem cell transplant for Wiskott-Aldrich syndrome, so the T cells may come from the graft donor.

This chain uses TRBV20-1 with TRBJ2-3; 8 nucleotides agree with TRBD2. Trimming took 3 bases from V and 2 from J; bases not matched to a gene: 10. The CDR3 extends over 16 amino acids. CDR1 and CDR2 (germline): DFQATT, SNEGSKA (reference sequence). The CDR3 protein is CSASPNGRVFTDTQYF. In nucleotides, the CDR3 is TGCAGTGCTAGTCCGAACGGGAGGGTATTCACAGATACGCAGTATTTT.

The CDR3 nucleotides are TGCGCCAGCAGTCGGACTAGCGGCTCCACAGATACGCAGTATTTT. Its translation: CASSRTSGSTDTQYF. The chain carries TRBV10-2 and TRBJ2-3, with TRBD2 matching 10 bases. Germline CDR1 is WSHSY and CDR2 is SAAADI. CDR3 length equals 15 residues. Germline trimming cut 5 bases from V and 2 bases from J; bases unmatched to any gene: 4.

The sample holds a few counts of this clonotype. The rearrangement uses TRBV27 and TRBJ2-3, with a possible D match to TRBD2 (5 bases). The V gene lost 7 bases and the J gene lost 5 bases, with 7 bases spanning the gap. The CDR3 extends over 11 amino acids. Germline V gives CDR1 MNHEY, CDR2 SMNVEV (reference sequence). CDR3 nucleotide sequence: TGTGCCAGCACCCGGGGAGATACGCAGTATTTT. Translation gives CASTRGDTQYF.

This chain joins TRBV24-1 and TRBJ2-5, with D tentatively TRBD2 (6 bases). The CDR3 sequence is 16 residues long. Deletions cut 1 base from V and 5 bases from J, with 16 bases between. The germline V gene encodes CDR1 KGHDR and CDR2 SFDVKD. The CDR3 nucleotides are TGTGCCACCAGTGATTTCGGGCAGGAGGGATTGGAGACCCAGTACTTC. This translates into CATSDFGQEGLETQYF.

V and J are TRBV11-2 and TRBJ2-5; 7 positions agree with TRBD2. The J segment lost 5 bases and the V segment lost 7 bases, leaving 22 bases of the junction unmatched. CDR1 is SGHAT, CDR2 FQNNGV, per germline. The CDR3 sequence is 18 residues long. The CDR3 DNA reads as TGTGCCAGCACCTATCGGTTCAGCGGGGACTTAAGAGGCGAGACCCAGTACTTC. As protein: CASTYRFSGDLRGETQYF.

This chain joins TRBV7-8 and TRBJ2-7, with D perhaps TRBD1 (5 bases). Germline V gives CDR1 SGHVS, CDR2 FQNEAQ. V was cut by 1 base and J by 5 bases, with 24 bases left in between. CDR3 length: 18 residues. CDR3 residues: CASSLGGFNRSLLDEQYF. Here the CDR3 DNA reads TGTGCCAGCAGCTTAGGGGGCTTTAACAGATCCCTTTTGGACGAGCAGTACTTC.

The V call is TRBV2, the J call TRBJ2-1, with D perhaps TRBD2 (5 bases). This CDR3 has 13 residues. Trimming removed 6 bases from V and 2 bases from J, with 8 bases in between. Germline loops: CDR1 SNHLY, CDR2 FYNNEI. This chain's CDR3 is CASRASTYNEQFF. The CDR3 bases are TGTGCCAGCAGGGCTAGCACCTACAATGAGCAGTTCTTC.

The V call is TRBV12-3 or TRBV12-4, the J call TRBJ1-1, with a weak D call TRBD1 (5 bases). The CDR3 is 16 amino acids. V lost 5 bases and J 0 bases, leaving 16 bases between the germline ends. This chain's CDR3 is CASSPTEQAMNTEAFF. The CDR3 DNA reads TGTGCCAGCAGTCCCACCGAACAGGCAATGAACACTGAAGCTTTCTTT.

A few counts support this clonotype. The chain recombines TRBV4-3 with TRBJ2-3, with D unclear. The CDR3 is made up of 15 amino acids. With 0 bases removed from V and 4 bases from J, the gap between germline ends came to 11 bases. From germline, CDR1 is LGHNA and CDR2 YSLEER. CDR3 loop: CASSQERAFADTQYF. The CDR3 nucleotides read TGCGCCAGCAGCCAAGAAAGAGCATTCGCAGATACGCAGTATTTT.

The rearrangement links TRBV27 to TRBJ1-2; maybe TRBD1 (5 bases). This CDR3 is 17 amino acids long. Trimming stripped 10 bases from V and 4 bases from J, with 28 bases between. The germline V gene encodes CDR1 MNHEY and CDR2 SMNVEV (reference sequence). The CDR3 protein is CATRGGREGGGIYGYTF. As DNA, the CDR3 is TGTGCCACCCGAGGTGGCAGGGAAGGCGGTGGGATCTATGGCTACACCTTC.

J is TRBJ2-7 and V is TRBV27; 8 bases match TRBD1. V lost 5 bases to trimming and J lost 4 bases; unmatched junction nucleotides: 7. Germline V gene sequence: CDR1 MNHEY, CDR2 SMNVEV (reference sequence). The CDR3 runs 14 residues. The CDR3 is CASSGTTGAYEQYF. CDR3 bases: TGTGCCAGCAGTGGCACGACAGGGGCGTACGAGCAGTACTTC.

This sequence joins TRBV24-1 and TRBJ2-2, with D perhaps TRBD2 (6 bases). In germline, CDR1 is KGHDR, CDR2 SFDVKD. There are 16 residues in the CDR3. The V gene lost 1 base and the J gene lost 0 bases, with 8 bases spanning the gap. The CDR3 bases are TGTGCCACCAGTGATTTAAGGGACTCGAACACCGGGGAGCTGTTTTTT. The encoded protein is CATSDLRDSNTGELFF.

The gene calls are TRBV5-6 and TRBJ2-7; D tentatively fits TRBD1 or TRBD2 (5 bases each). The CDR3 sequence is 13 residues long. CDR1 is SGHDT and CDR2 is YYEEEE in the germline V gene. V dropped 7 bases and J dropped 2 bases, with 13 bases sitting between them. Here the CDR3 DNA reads TGTGCCAGCGGCTCCGGGGCAGCCTACGAGCAGTACTTC. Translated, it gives CASGSGAAYEQYF.

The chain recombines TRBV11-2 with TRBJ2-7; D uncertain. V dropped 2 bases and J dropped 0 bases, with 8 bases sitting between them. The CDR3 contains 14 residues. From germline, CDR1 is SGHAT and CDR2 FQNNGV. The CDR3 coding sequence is TGTGCCAGCAGCTTACAGCCGGGCTCCTACGAGCAGTACTTC. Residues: CASSLQPGSYEQYF.

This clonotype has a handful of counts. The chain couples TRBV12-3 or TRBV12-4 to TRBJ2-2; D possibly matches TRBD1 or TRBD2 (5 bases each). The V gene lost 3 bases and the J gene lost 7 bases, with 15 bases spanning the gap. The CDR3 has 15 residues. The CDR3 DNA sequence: TGTGCCAGCAGTTTGAGAGGGGTATTGGGCGGGGAGCTGTTTTTT. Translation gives CASSLRGVLGGELFF.

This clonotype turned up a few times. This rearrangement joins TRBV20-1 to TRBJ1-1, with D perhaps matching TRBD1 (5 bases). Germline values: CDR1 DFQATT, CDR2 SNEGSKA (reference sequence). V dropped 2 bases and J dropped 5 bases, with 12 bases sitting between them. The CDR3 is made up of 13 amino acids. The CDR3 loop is CSARRAGWTEAFF. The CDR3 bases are TGCAGTGCTAGAAGGGCAGGGTGGACTGAAGCTTTCTTT.

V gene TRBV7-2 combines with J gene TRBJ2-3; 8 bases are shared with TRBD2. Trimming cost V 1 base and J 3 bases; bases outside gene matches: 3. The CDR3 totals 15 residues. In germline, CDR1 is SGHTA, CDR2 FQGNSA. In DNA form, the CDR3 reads TGTGCCAGCAGCTTAGAGGCGGGGGGTACAGATACGCAGTATTTT. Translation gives CASSLEAGGTDTQYF. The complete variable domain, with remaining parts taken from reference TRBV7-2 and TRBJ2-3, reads GAGVSQSPSNKVTEKGKDVELRCDPISGHTALYWYRQSLGQGLEFLIYFQGNSAPDKSGLPSDRFSAERTGGSVSTLTIQRTQQEDSAVYLCASSLEAGGTDTQYFGPGTRLTVL.

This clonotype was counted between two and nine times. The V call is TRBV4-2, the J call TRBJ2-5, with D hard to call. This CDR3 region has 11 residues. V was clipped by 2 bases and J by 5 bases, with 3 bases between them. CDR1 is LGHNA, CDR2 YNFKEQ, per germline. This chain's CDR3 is CASSQKETQYF. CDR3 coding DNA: TGTGCCAGCAGCCAAAAGGAGACCCAGTACTTC.

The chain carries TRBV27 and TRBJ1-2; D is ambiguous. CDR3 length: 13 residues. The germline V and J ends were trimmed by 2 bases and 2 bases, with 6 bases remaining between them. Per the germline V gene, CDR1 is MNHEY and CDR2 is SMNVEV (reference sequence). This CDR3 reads CASSLNKNYGYTF. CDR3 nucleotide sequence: TGTGCCAGCAGTTTAAACAAGAACTATGGCTACACCTTC.

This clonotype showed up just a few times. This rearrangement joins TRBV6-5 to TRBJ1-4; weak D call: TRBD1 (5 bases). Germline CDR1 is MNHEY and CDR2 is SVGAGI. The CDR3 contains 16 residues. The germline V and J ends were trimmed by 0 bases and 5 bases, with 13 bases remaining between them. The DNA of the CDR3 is TGTGCCAGCAGTTACTCGTTTGCGGGGCAAAATGAAAAACTGTTTTTT. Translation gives CASSYSFAGQNEKLFF.

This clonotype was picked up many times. The CDR3 sequence: CSATDRFEAFF. In nucleotides, the CDR3 is TGCAGTGCCACGGACAGGTTTGAAGCTTTCTTT. V usage is TRBV20-1 and J usage is TRBJ1-1; 7 bases fit TRBD1. Trimming took 6 bases from V and 7 from J; bases not matched to a gene: 5. The CDR3 sequence is 11 residues long. Germline V CDR1 and CDR2: DFQATT, SNEGSKA (reference sequence).

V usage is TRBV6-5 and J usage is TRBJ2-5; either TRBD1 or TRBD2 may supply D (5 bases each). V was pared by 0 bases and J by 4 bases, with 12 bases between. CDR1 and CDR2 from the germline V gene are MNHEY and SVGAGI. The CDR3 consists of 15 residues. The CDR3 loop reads CASSYSGPPTETQYF. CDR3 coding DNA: TGTGCCAGCAGTTACTCGGGACCGCCGACAGAGACCCAGTACTTC.

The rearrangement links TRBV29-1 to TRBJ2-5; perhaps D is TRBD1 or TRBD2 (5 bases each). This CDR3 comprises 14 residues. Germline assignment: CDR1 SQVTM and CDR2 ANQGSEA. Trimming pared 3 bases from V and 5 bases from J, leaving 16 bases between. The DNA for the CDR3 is TGCAGCGTTGAGGGACCCAAGGTGATGGAGACCCAGTACTTC. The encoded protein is CSVEGPKVMETQYF.

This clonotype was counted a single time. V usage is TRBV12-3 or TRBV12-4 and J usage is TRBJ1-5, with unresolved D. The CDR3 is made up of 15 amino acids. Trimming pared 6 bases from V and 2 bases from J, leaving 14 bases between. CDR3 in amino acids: CASSRGRTGNQPQHF. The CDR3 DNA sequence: TGTGCCAGCAGCCGTGGTAGGACGGGCAATCAGCCCCAGCATTTT.

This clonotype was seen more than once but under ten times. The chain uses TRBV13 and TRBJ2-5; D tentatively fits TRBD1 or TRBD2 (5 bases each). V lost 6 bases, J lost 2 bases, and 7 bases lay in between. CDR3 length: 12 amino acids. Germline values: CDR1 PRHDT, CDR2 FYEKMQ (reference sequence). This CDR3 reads CASRGEQETQYF. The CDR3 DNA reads TGTGCCAGCAGGGGGGAACAAGAGACCCAGTACTTC.

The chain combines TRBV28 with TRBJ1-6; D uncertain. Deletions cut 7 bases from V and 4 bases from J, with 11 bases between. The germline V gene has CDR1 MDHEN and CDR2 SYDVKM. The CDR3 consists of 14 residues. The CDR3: CASTGLYYNSPLHF. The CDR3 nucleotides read TGTGCCAGCACAGGACTATATTATAATTCACCCCTCCACTTT.

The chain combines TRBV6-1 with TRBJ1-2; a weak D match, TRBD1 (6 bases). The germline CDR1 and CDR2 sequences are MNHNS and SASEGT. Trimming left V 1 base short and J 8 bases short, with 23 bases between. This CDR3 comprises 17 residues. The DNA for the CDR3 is TGTGCCAGCAGTGAAGGGGGACACTTAGGACACCGGATCGGCTACACCTTC. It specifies CASSEGGHLGHRIGYTF.